The T cell receptor (beta chain) under discussion was sequenced for a study of blood T cell repertoires in COVID-19. Germline CDR1 reads SEHNR; CDR2 reads FQNEAQ (reference sequence). The CDR3 is made up of 13 amino acids. Trimming took 5 bases from V and 5 from J; bases not matched to a gene: 1. TCRdb keeps only in-frame clones here, not all; method: immunoSEQ multiplex PCR. The table shows 150,000 or so clones, with over 80% occurring only once. The sequencing sample was made of PBMCs or T cells enriched from blood (not recorded which). This TCR derives from a woman aged 55-69 years who had recovered from COVID-19. This sequence joins TRBV7-9 and TRBJ2-2; TRBD1 aligns across 8 bases. The CDR3 nucleotides read TGTGCCAGCAGCCGGACAGGGACCGGGGAGCTGTTTTTT. It is translated as CASSRTGTGELFF.